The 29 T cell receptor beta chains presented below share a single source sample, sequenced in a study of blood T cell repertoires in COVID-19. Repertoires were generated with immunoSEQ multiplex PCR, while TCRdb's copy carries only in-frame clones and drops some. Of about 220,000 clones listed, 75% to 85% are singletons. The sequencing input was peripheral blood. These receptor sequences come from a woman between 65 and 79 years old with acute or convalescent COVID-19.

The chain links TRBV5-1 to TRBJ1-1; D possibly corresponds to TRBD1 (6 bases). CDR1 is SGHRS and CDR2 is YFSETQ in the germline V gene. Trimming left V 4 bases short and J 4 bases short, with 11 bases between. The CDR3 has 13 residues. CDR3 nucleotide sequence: TGCGCCAGCAGCAACAGGGTTGGCACTGAAGCTTTCTTT. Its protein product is CASSNRVGTEAFF.

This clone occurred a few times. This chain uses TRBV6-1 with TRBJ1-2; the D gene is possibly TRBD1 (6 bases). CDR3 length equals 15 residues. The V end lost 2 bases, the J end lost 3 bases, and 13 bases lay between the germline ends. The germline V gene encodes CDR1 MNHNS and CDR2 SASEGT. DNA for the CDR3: TGTGCCAGCAGTGAATGGTTAGGGGGTGACTATGGCTACACCTTC. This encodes CASSEWLGGDYGYTF.

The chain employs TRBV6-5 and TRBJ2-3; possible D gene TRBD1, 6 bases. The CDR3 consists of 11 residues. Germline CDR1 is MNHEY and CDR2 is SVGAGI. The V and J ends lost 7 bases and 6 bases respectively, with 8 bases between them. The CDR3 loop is CASTRGDTQYF. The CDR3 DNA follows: TGTGCCAGCACCAGGGGTGATACGCAGTATTTT.

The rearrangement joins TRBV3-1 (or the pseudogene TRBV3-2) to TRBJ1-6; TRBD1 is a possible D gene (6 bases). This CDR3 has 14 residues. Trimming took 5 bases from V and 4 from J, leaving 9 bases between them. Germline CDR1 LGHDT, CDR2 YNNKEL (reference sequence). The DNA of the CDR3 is TGTGCCAGCAGCGAGACAGGATATAATTCACCCCTCCACTTT. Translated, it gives CASSETGYNSPLHF.

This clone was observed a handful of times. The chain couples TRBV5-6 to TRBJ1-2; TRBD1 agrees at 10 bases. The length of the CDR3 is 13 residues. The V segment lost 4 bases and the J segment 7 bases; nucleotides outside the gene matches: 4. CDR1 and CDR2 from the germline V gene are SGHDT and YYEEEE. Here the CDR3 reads CASSQDRGFGYTF. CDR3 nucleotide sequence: TGTGCCAGCAGCCAGGACAGGGGGTTTGGCTACACCTTC.

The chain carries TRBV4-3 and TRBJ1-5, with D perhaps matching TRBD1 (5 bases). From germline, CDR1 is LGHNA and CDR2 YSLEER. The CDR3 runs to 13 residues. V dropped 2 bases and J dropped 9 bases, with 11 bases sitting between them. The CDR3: CASSQRGGAPQHF. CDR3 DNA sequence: TGCGCCAGCAGCCAACGGGGGGGTGCGCCCCAGCATTTT.

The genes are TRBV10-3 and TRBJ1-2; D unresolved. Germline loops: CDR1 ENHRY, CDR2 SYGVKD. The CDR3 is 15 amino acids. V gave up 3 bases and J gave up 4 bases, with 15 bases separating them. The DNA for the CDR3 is TGTGCCATCAGTGAACGACAAGCCAGATCCTATGGCTACACCTTC. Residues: CAISERQARSYGYTF.

CDR3 bases: TGCGCCAGCAGCCAGCCCCCTAGCGGGGGCGACGGTGAGCAGTTCTTC. Translated: CASSQPPSGGDGEQFF. V and J are TRBV4-3 and TRBJ2-1; 10 nucleotides match TRBD2. V lost 3 bases and J lost 9; bases outside the gene matches: 11. Germline-derived CDR1 and CDR2 are LGHNA and YSLEER. The CDR3 extends over 16 amino acids.

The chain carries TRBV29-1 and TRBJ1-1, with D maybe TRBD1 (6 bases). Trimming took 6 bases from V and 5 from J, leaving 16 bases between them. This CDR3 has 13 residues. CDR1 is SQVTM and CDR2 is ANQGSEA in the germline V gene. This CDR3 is CSVVGQWGTEAFF. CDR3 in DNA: TGCAGCGTCGTAGGACAGTGGGGGACTGAAGCTTTCTTT.

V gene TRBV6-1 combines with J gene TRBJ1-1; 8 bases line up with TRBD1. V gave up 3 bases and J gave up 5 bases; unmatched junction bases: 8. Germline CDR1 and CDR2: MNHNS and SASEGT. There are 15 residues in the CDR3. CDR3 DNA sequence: TGTGCCAGCAGTGATATGACAGGGGCTGTGACTGAAGCTTTCTTT. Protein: CASSDMTGAVTEAFF.

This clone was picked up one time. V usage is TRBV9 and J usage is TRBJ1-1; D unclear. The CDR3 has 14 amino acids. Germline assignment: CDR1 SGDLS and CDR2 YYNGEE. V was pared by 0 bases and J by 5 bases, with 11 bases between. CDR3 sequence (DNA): TGTGCCAGCAGCGTAGAGGCTGTCGGGACTGAAGCTTTCTTT. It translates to CASSVEAVGTEAFF.

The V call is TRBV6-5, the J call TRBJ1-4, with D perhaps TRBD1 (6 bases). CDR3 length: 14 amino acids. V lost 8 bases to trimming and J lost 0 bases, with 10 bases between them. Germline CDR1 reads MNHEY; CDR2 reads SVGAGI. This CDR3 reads CASDTGSTNEKLFF. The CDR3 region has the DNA TGTGCCAGCGATACAGGGTCAACTAATGAAAAACTGTTTTTT.

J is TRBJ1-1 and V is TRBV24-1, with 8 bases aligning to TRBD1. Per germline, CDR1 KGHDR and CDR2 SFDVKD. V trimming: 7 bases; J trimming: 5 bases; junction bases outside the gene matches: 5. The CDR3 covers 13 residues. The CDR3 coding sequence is TGTGCCACCAGCCCCTACAGGGGGACTGAAGCTTTCTTT. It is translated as CATSPYRGTEAFF.

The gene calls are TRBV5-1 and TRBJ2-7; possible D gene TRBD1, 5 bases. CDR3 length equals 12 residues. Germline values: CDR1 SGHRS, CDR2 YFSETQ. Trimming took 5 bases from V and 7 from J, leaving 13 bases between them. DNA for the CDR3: TGCGCCAGCAGTGCGCCAGGGCTTGAGCAGTACTTC. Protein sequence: CASSAPGLEQYF.

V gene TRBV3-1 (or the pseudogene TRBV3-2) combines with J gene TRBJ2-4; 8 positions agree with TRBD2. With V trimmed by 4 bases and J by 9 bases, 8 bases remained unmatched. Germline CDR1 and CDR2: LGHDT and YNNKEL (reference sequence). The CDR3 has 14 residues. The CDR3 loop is CASSRAGVEAIQYF. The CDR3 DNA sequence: TGTGCCAGCAGCCGAGCGGGGGTAGAAGCCATTCAGTACTTC.

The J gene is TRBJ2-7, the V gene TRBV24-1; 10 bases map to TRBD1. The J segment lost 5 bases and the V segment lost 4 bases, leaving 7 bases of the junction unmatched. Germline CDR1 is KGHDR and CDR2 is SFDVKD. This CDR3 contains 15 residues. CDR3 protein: CATSETGTGAHEQYF. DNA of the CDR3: TGTGCCACCAGTGAGACCGGGACAGGGGCCCACGAGCAGTACTTC.

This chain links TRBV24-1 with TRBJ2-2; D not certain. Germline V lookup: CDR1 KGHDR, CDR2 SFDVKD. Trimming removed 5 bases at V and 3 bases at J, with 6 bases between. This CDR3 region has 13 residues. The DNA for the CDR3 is TGTGCCACCAGTGTCACGGACACCGGGGAGCTGTTTTTT. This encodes CATSVTDTGELFF.

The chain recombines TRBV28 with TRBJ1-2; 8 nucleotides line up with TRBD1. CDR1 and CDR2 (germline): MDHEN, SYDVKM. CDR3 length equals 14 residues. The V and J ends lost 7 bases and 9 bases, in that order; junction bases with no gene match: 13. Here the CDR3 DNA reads TGTGCCAGCATAAAGGGGCAGGGGGCGTCGAGCTACACCTTC. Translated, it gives CASIKGQGASSYTF.

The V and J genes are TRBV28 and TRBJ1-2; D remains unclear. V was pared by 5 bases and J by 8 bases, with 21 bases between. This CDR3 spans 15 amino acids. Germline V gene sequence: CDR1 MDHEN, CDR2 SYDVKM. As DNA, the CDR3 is TGTGCCAGCAGTCCCCCCGAGGTTCGTTTGGTGGGCTACACCTTC. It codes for CASSPPEVRLVGYTF.

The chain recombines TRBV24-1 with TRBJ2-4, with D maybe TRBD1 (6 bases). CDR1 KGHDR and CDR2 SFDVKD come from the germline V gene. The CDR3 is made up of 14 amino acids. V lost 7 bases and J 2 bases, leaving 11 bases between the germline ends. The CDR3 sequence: CATSDRDTKNIQYF. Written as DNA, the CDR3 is TGTGCCACCAGCGACCGGGACACCAAAAACATTCAGTACTTC.

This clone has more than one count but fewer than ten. The CDR3 DNA sequence: TGTGCCAGCAGTACGAGAACAGGGTCTATGCCTGAAGCTTTCTTT. It is translated as CASSTRTGSMPEAFF. The J gene is TRBJ1-1, the V gene TRBV28; a weak D match, TRBD1 (6 bases). Deletions cut 5 bases from V and 6 bases from J, with 19 bases between. CDR1 and CDR2 from the germline V gene are MDHEN and SYDVKM. This CDR3 is built from 15 residues.

CDR3 in DNA: TGTGCCACCTCCCGGACAGGGTTGAACACCGGGGAGCTGTTTTTT. As protein: CATSRTGLNTGELFF. This chain links TRBV7-9 with TRBJ2-2, with TRBD1 identical over 8 bases. CDR1 and CDR2 from the germline V gene are SEHNR and FQNEAQ (reference sequence). This CDR3 comprises 15 residues. The junction had 8 bases not matched to a gene; V was cut back by 10 bases and J by 1 base. Looking up the rest from reference TRBV7-9 and TRBJ2-2 gives the full variable domain: DTGVSQNPRHKITKRGQNVTFRCDPISEHNRLYWYRQTLGQGPEFLTYFQNEAQLEKSRLLSDRFSAERPKGSFSTLEIQRTEQGDSAMYLCATSRTGLNTGELFFGEGSRLTVL.

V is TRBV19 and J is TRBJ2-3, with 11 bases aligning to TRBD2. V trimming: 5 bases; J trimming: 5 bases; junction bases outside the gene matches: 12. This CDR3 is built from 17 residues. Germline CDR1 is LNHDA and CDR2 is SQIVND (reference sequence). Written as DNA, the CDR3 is TGTGCCAGTAGTTCCCGTTACCTAGCGGGGGGCCGAGATACGCAGTATTTT. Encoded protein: CASSSRYLAGGRDTQYF.

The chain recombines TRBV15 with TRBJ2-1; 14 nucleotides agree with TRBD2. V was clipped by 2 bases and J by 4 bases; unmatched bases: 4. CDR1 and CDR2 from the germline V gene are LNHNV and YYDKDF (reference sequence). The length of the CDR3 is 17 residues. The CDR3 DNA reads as TGTGCCACCAGCAGATCCGGACTAGCGGGGGGATACAATGAGCAGTTCTTC. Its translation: CATSRSGLAGGYNEQFF. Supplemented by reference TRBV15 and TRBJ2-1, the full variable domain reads DAMVIQNPRYQVTQFGKPVTLSCSQTLNHNVMYWYQQKSSQAPKLLFHYYDKDFNNEADTPDNFQSRRPNTSFCFLDIRSPGLGDTAMYLCATSRSGLAGGYNEQFFGPGTRLTVL.

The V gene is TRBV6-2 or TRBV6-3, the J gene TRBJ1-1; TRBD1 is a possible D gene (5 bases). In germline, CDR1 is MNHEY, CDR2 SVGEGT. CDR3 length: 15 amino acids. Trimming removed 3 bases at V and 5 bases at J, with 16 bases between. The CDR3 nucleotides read TGTGCCAGCAGTTATGGGAGGGGAAGAATTACTGAAGCTTTCTTT. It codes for CASSYGRGRITEAFF.

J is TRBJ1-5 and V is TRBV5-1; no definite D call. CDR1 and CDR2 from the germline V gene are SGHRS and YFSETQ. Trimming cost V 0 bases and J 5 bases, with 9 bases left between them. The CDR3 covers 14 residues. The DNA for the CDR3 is TGCGCCAGCAGCTTGGGGGAGGCCGATCAGCCCCAGCATTTT. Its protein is CASSLGEADQPQHF.

CDR3 region: CASSLAPGGVLNTEAFF. The DNA of the CDR3 is TGCGCCAGCAGCTTGGCCCCAGGGGGCGTCCTGAACACTGAAGCTTTCTTT. The chain links TRBV5-1 to TRBJ1-1; 8 nucleotides line up with TRBD1. Germline CDR1 is SGHRS and CDR2 is YFSETQ. J was trimmed by 0 bases and V by 0 bases; bases with no gene match: 7. This CDR3 has 17 residues.

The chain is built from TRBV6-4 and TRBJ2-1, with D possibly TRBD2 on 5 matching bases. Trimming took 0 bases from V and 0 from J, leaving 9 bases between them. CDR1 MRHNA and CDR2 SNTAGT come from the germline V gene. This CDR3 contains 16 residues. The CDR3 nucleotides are TGTGCCAGCAGTGACTCGAATCGGGGCTCCTACAATGAGCAGTTCTTC. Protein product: CASSDSNRGSYNEQFF.

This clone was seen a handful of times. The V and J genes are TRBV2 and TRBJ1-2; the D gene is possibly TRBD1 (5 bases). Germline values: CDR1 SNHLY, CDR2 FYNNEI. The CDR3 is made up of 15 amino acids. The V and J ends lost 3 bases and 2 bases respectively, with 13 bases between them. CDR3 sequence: CASSEDRGSNYGYTF. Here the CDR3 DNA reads TGTGCCAGCAGTGAGGATCGGGGGAGCAACTATGGCTACACCTTC.